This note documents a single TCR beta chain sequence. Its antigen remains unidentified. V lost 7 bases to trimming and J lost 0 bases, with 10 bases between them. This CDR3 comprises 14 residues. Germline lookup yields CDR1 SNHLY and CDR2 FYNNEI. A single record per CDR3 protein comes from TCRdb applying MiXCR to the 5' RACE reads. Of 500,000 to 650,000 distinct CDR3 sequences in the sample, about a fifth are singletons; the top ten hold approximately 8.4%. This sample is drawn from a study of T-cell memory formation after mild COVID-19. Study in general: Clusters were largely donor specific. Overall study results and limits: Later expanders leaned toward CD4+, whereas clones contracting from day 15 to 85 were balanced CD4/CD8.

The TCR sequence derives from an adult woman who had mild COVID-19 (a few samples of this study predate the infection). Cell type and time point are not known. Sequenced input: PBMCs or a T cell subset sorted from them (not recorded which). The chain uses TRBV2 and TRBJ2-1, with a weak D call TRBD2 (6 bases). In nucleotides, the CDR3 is TGTGCCAGCAATCCTAGCGACTCCTACAATGAGCAGTTCTTC. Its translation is CASNPSDSYNEQFF. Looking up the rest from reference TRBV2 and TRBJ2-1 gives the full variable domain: EPEVTQTPSHQVTQMGQEVILRCVPISNHLYFYWYRQILGQKVEFLVSFYNNEISEKSEIFDDQFSVERPDGSNFTLKIRSTKLEDSAMYFCASNPSDSYNEQFFGPGTRLTVL.